This T cell receptor beta chain was retrieved from a study of blood T cell repertoires in COVID-19. Study in general: From the United States, Italy and Spain came samples of acute and convalescent COVID-19. Sources were T cells, B-cell-depleted T cells, or PBMCs; the material itself was cDNA or gDNA.

In the original processing: The authors estimated nucleated cell counts from reference gene primer amplification. Sequenced by immunoSEQ multiplex PCR; TCRdb stores in-frame clones only, minus some. Clone size and the V and J calls come from that table; the DNA yielded D and trimming. The table includes more than 150,000 clones, approximately 80% detected once. CDR3 length: 13 residues. V was pared by 5 bases and J by 7 bases, with 15 bases between. Germline V CDR1 and CDR2: LNHDA, SQIVND (reference sequence). The rearrangement uses TRBV19 and TRBJ2-7; D perhaps matches TRBD2 (5 bases). The specimen sequenced was peripheral blood. The TCR comes from a human donor in a cohort sampled during active COVID-19. CDR3 protein: CASSLHYGGEQYF. CDR3 DNA: TGTGCCAGTAGTCTTCATTACGGCGGGGAGCAGTACTTC.